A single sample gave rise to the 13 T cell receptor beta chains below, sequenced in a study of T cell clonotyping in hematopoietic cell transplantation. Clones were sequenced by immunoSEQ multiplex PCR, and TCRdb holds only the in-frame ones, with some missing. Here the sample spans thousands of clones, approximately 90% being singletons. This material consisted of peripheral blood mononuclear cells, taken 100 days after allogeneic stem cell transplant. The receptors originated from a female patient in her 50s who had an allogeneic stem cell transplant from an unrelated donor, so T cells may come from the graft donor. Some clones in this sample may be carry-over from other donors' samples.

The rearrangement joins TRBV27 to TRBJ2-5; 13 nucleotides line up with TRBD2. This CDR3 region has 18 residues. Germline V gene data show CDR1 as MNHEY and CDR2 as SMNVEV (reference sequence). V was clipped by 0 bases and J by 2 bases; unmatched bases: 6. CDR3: CASSLSRLAGGIQETQYF. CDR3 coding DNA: TGTGCCAGCAGTTTATCGCGACTAGCGGGGGGCATTCAAGAGACCCAGTACTTC.

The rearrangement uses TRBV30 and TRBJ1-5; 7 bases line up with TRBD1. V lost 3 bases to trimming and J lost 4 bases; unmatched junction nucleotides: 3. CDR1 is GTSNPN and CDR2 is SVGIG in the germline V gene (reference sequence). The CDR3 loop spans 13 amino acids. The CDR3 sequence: CAWSYRGNQPQHF. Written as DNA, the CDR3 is TGTGCCTGGAGCTACAGGGGAAATCAGCCCCAGCATTTT.

The CDR3 loop reads CTSSPAAGLTDYEQYF. As DNA, the CDR3 is TGCACCAGCAGCCCTGCCGCGGGACTTACCGACTACGAGCAGTACTTC. The J gene is TRBJ2-7, the V gene TRBV1; the D call in the table, TRBD2, was not verified against the DNA. TRBV1 is a pseudogene segment. The CDR3 extends over 16 amino acids.

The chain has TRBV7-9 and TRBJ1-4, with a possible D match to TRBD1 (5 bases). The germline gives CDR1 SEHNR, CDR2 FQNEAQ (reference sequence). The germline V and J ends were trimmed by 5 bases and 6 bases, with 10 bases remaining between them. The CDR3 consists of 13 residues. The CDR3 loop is CASSPGRDEKLFF. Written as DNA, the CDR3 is TGTGCCAGCAGCCCAGGGAGGGATGAAAAACTGTTTTTT.

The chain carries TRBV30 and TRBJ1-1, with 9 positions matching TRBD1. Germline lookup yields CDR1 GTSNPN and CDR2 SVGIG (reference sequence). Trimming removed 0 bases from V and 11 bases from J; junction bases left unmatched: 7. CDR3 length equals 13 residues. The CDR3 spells CAWSVLQGAGAFF. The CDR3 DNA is TGTGCCTGGAGTGTACTACAGGGGGCCGGTGCTTTCTTT. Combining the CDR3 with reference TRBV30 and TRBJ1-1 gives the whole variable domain SQTIHQWPATLVQPVGSPLSLECTVEGTSNPNLYWYRQAAGRGLQLLFYSVGIGQISSEVPQNLSASRPQDRQFILSSKKLLLSDSGFYLCAWSVLQGAGAFFGQGTRLTVV.

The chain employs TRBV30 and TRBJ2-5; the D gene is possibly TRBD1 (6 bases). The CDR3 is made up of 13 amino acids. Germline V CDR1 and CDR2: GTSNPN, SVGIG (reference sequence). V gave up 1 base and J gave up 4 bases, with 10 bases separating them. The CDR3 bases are TGTGCCTGGAGTGGAGGGGGTAGAGAGACCCAGTACTTC. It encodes CAWSGGGRETQYF. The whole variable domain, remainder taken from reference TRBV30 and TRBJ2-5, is SQTIHQWPATLVQPVGSPLSLECTVEGTSNPNLYWYRQAAGRGLQLLFYSVGIGQISSEVPQNLSASRPQDRQFILSSKKLLLSDSGFYLCAWSGGGRETQYFGPGTRLLVL.

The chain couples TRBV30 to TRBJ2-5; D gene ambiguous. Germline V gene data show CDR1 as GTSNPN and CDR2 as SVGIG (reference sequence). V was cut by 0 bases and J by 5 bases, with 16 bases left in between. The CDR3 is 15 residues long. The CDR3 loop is CAWSVLGLVGETQYF. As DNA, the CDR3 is TGTGCCTGGAGTGTACTTGGCCTTGTTGGGGAGACCCAGTACTTC.

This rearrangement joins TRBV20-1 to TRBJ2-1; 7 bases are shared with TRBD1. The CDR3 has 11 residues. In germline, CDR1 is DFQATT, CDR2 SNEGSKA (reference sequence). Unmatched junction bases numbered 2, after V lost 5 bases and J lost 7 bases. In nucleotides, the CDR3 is TGCAGTGCTTTGGGACAGAATGAGCAGTTCTTC. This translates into CSALGQNEQFF.

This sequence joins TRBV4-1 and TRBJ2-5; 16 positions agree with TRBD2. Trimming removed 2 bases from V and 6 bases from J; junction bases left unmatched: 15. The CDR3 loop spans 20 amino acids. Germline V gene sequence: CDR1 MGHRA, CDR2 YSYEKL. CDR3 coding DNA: TGCGCCAGCAGCCAATTGGGACTAGCGGGGGGGCCGGCGGAAGGAAAGACCCAGTACTTC. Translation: CASSQLGLAGGPAEGKTQYF.

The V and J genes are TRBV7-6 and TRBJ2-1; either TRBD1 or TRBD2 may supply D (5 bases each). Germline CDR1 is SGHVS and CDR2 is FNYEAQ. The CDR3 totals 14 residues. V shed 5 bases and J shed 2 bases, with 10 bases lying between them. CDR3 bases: TGTGCCAGCAGCACCGGGACCCCCTACAATGAGCAGTTCTTC. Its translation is CASSTGTPYNEQFF.

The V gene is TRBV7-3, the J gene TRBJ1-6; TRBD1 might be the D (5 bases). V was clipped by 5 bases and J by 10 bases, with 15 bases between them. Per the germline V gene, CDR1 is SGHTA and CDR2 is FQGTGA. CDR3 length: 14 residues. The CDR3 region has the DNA TGTGCCAGCAGCATCGGGGGGTACGAGTCACCCCTCCACTTT. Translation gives CASSIGGYESPLHF.

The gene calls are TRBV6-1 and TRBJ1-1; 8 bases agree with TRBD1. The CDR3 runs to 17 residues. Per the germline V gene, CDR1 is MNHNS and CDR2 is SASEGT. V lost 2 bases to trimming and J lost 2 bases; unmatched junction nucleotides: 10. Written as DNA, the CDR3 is TGTGCCAGCAGTGAAATTTGGACAGGGAGGGTCAACACTGAAGCTTTCTTT. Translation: CASSEIWTGRVNTEAFF.

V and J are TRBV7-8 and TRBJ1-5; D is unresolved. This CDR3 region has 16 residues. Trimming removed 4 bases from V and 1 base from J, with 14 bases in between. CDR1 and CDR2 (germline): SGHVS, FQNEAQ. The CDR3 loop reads CASSSEAIFSNQPQHF. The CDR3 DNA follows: TGTGCCAGCAGCTCAGAGGCCATTTTCAGCAATCAGCCCCAGCATTTT.